The clone carrying this T cell receptor (beta chain) was seen only a few times. CDR3 size: 16 residues. The J segment lost 4 bases and the V segment lost 1 base, leaving 9 bases of the junction unmatched. The germline V gene has CDR1 MDHEN and CDR2 SYDVKM. This entry belongs to a study of patients and donors after allogeneic stem cell transplantation. TCRdb re-called the RT-PCR reads with MiXCR, one entry per CDR3 protein. This table has about 90,000 distinct CDR3 sequences, about 44% appearing once. Specimen: blood, either unsorted or a sorted T cell fraction (not recorded which). The source of this sequence is a human donor who was either an allogeneic HSCT recipient or a stem cell or donor lymphocyte infusion donor (not recorded which). It is not recorded whose cells these are; they may come from a transplant donor. The chain is built from TRBV28 and TRBJ1-2, with 7 bases identical to TRBD1. DNA for the CDR3: TGTGCCAGCAGTTTATCCCCGGGACAGATTCCCTATGGCTACACCTTC. As protein: CASSLSPGQIPYGYTF.